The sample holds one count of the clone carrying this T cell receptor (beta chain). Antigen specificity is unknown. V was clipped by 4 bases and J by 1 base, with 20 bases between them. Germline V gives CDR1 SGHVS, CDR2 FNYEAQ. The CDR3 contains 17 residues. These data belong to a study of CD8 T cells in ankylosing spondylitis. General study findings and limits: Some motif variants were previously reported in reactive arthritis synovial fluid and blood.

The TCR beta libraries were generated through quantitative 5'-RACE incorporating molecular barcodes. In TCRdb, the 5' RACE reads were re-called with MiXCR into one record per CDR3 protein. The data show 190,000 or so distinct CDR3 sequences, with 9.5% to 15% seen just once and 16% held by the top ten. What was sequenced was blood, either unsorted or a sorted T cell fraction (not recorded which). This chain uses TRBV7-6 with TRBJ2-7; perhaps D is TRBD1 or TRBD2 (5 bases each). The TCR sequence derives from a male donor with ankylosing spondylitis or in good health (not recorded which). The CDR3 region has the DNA TGTGCCAGCAGCTATGCCTTAAGGGACGGCCATTCCTACGAGCAGTACTTC. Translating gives CASSYALRDGHSYEQYF.